This entry describes one TCR beta chain. The data belong to a study of blood T cell repertoires in COVID-19. Looking at the study overall: Acute-phase and convalescent COVID-19 samples originated in the United States, Italy and Spain.

Profiling relied on immunoSEQ multiplex PCR, and the TCRdb table lists in-frame clones only, not all of them. The data show 220,000 or so clones, more than 65% seen once. This CDR3 is built from 11 residues. The germline CDR1 and CDR2 sequences are DFQATT and SNEGSKA (reference sequence). With V trimmed by 5 bases and J by 13 bases, 8 bases remained unmatched. Sequencing used peripheral blood. The clonotype originates from a woman aged 60-75 years with acute or convalescent COVID-19. The rearrangement uses TRBV20-1 and TRBJ2-1; 7 nucleotides match TRBD2. CDR3 sequence reads: CSAQGGGDQFF. For the CDR3, the DNA is TGCAGTGCTCAGGGTGGGGGGGACCAGTTCTTC.